This entry lists 3 T cell receptor beta chains sequenced from one sample in a study of cytomegalovirus exposure and HLA in healthy donors. PCR involved 60 Vbeta and 13 Jbeta primers. The data were produced by immunoSEQ multiplex PCR, yet TCRdb's version contains in-frame clones alone and is incomplete. This sample has 120,000 to 150,000 clones, with roughly 80% found just once. What was sequenced was PBMCs. Every receptor here comes from a woman in her forties in good health and CMV-seropositive.

This clone was observed a single time. V usage is TRBV18 and J usage is TRBJ2-7; 8 bases fit TRBD1. Trimming removed 3 bases from V and 7 bases from J; junction bases left unmatched: 8. The CDR3 is 14 residues long. The V gene's germline CDR1 is KGHSH and CDR2 LQKENI. The CDR3: CASSPGTGVREQYF. The CDR3 region has the DNA TGTGCCAGCTCACCCGGGACAGGCGTAAGGGAGCAGTACTTC.

The chain carries TRBV7-6 and TRBJ1-1; D is perhaps TRBD1 (5 bases). From germline, CDR1 is SGHVS and CDR2 FNYEAQ. The CDR3 sequence is 15 residues long. Between the trimmed V and J ends, which lost 5 bases and 5 bases, there was a span of 18 bases. As DNA, the CDR3 is TGTGCCAGCAGCCCCCTGGGGGGGGTGGGGACTGAAGCTTTCTTT. Amino acid sequence: CASSPLGGVGTEAFF.

This rearrangement joins TRBV29-1 to TRBJ2-5; 7 bases line up with TRBD1. The junction had 2 bases not matched to a gene; V was cut back by 6 bases and J by 4 bases. This CDR3 is 11 amino acids long. The germline CDR1 and CDR2 sequences are SQVTM and ANQGSEA. In nucleotides, the CDR3 is TGCAGCGTGGGACAGCTAGAGACCCAGTACTTC. Translating it yields CSVGQLETQYF.